The 7 T cell receptor beta chains listed next were all sequenced from one sample in a study of OX40 agonist ivuxolimab in advanced cancers. Method: immunoSEQ multiplex PCR; TCRdb's copy keeps in-frame clones and lacks some. The sample lists about 48,000 clones, about 88% seen once, with around 1.1% in the top ten. This specimen was CD4+ or CD8+ T cells sorted from blood, taken in a trial of the OX40 agonist ivuxolimab. Source of these receptors: an adult with an advanced solid tumor such as melanoma, head and neck, liver or kidney cancer.

The chain combines TRBV28 with TRBJ2-7; 9 bases match TRBD1. J gave up 6 bases and V 4 bases, and 4 bases lay outside the gene matches. This CDR3 is 13 amino acids long. Germline-derived CDR1 and CDR2 are MDHEN and SYDVKM. The CDR3 region is CASSWDRAFEQYF. The DNA for the CDR3 is TGTGCCAGCAGTTGGGACAGGGCCTTCGAGCAGTACTTC.

This clone was recorded a few times. This chain joins TRBV9 and TRBJ2-2; D unresolved. Between the trimmed V and J ends, which lost 4 bases and 6 bases, there was a span of 7 bases. CDR3 length: 12 residues. Germline lookup yields CDR1 SGDLS and CDR2 YYNGEE. CDR3: CASSTLSGELFF. The CDR3 nucleotides are TGTGCCAGCAGCACCTTATCCGGGGAGCTGTTTTTT.

The rearrangement links TRBV27 to TRBJ2-7, with D unresolved. V shed 6 bases and J shed 0 bases, with 9 bases lying between them. Looked up from germline, CDR1 is MNHEY and CDR2 is SMNVEV (reference sequence). The CDR3 runs to 13 residues. The CDR3 loop is CASRTDSSYEQYF. The DNA for the CDR3 is TGTGCCAGCAGAACGGATAGCTCCTACGAGCAGTACTTC.

V gene TRBV5-8 combines with J gene TRBJ2-5; D assignment may be TRBD1 or TRBD2 (5 bases each). The J call is doubtful: the DNA matches TRBJ2-7 better. CDR1 and CDR2 (germline): SGHTS, YDEGEE. The CDR3 extends over 14 amino acids. The CDR3 DNA reads TGTGCCAGCAGGGCCCGGGGCAGCTCCTACGAGCAGTACTTC. It translates to CASRARGSSYEQYF.

This chain joins TRBV6-6 and TRBJ2-5; the match to TRBD1 covers 10 bases. This CDR3 has 14 amino acids. Germline values: CDR1 MNHNY, CDR2 SVGAGI (reference sequence). V dropped 6 bases and J dropped 4; count of bases not matched to a gene: 5. The CDR3 here is CASRTGGLVETQYF. The CDR3, as DNA: TGTGCCAGCAGGACAGGGGGCCTCGTAGAGACCCAGTACTTC.

The rearrangement uses TRBV14 and TRBJ2-7; the D gene is possibly TRBD2 (5 bases). Germline V lookup: CDR1 SGHDN, CDR2 FVKESK. The CDR3 consists of 15 residues. With 0 bases removed from V and 0 bases from J, the gap between germline ends came to 9 bases. CDR3 sequence (DNA): TGTGCCAGCAGCCAAGATCCGGGGAGCTCCTACGAGCAGTACTTC. This gives the protein CASSQDPGSSYEQYF.

This clone was recorded once. The chain joins TRBV29-1 to TRBJ1-2; D remains unclear. The CDR3 is 12 amino acids. V lost 4 bases and J 4 bases, leaving 10 bases between the germline ends. Germline V CDR1 and CDR2: SQVTM, ANQGSEA. CDR3 DNA sequence: TGCAGCGTTGGGCAGGACCGCTATGGCTACACCTTC. Protein product: CSVGQDRYGYTF.